These 27 T cell receptor beta chains came from one sample sequenced in a study of cytomegalovirus exposure and HLA in healthy donors. PCR employed 60 Vbeta and 13 Jbeta primers. This table comes from immunoSEQ multiplex PCR, and its TCRdb copy is limited to in-frame clones, with some not included. The table lists tens of thousands of clones. Sequenced: PBMCs. The receptors come from a female donor in good health and CMV-seronegative.

This chain connects TRBV19 to TRBJ1-2; D gene ambiguous. The CDR3 is made up of 15 amino acids. Trimming shortened V by 4 bases and J by 4 bases, and 16 bases separated the two germline ends. Germline V lookup: CDR1 LNHDA, CDR2 SQIVND (reference sequence). The CDR3 bases are TGTGCCAGTAGTACGCTATCGACTGGAGTCTATGGCTACACCTTC. It is translated as CASSTLSTGVYGYTF.

The chain couples TRBV5-4 to TRBJ2-7; 7 bases are a match to TRBD2. CDR1 and CDR2 from the germline V gene are SGHNT and YYREEE (reference sequence). CDR3 length: 15 residues. J gave up 5 bases and V 0 bases, and 8 bases lay outside the gene matches. The CDR3 sequence: CASSLVAGVTNEQYF. The CDR3 DNA sequence: TGTGCCAGCAGCTTGGTTGCGGGAGTGACAAACGAGCAGTACTTC.

The chain couples TRBV7-2 to TRBJ2-3; TRBD2 matches 8 bases. J gave up 4 bases and V 3 bases, and 6 bases lay outside the gene matches. The CDR3 is 15 amino acids. From germline, CDR1 is SGHTA and CDR2 FQGNSA. CDR3 nucleotide sequence: TGTGCCAGCAGCTTTGATCCGGGACTAGCAGATACGCAGTATTTT. It encodes CASSFDPGLADTQYF.

The CDR3 coding sequence is TGTGCCAGCAGCGTAGCCGGGGAGGGCTCACCCCTCCACTTT. Amino acids: CASSVAGEGSPLHF. This rearrangement joins TRBV9 to TRBJ1-6; D unclear. The germline CDR1 and CDR2 sequences are SGDLS and YYNGEE. The CDR3 covers 14 residues. Between the trimmed V and J ends, which lost 0 bases and 10 bases, there was a span of 11 bases.

The chain couples TRBV7-9 to TRBJ1-5; D is uncertain. This CDR3 comprises 14 residues. Germline CDR1 SEHNR, CDR2 FQNEAQ (reference sequence). Trimming cost V 5 bases and J 1 base, with 9 bases left between them. This CDR3 reads CASSPDTSNQPQHF. The CDR3 DNA reads as TGTGCCAGCAGCCCTGACACCAGCAATCAGCCCCAGCATTTT. Using reference TRBV7-9 and TRBJ1-5 for the parts outside the CDR3, the full variable domain is DTGVSQNPRHKITKRGQNVTFRCDPISEHNRLYWYRQTLGQGPEFLTYFQNEAQLEKSRLLSDRFSAERPKGSFSTLEIQRTEQGDSAMYLCASSPDTSNQPQHFGDGTRLSIL.

The J gene is TRBJ2-2, the V gene TRBV7-9; 10 positions agree with TRBD1. Germline trimming cut 4 bases from V and 3 bases from J; bases unmatched to any gene: 8. The CDR3 is 17 residues long. Germline CDR1 and CDR2: SEHNR and FQNEAQ (reference sequence). CDR3 amino acids: CASSSRTGGLDTGELFF. Written as DNA, the CDR3 is TGTGCCAGCAGCTCAAGGACAGGGGGGTTGGACACCGGGGAGCTGTTTTTT. The complete variable domain, with remaining parts taken from reference TRBV7-9 and TRBJ2-2, reads DTGVSQNPRHKITKRGQNVTFRCDPISEHNRLYWYRQTLGQGPEFLTYFQNEAQLEKSRLLSDRFSAERPKGSFSTLEIQRTEQGDSAMYLCASSSRTGGLDTGELFFGEGSRLTVL.

The V and J genes are TRBV4-2 and TRBJ1-1, with unresolved D. V was clipped by 3 bases and J by 6 bases, with 11 bases between them. Germline V gene lookup returns CDR1 LGHNA and CDR2 YNFKEQ. The CDR3 is made up of 13 amino acids. The CDR3 loop is CASSHTGDPEAFF. The DNA of the CDR3 is TGTGCCAGCAGCCATACGGGAGACCCTGAAGCTTTCTTT.

This rearrangement joins TRBV6-6 to TRBJ1-5; 8 bases are a match to TRBD1. Germline V gene sequence: CDR1 MNHNY, CDR2 SVGAGI (reference sequence). V trimming: 6 bases; J trimming: 4 bases; junction bases outside the gene matches: 2. The CDR3 sequence is 13 residues long. The CDR3 region is CASRRQGNQPQHF. The CDR3 nucleotides are TGTGCCAGCAGGCGACAGGGGAATCAGCCCCAGCATTTT.

The V call is TRBV27, the J call TRBJ2-7, with 7 positions matching TRBD1. CDR3 length: 14 residues. Germline V CDR1 and CDR2: MNHEY, SMNVEV (reference sequence). V lost 5 bases, J lost 6 bases, and 10 bases stayed unmatched. CDR3 protein: CASSATSQGTEQYF. CDR3 coding DNA: TGTGCCAGCAGTGCAACCTCACAGGGGACCGAGCAGTACTTC.

The rearrangement links TRBV18 to TRBJ2-5; 12 nucleotides agree with TRBD2. Germline CDR1 and CDR2: KGHSH and LQKENI. The V segment lost 3 bases and the J segment 6 bases; nucleotides outside the gene matches: 5. The length of the CDR3 is 15 residues. The CDR3 nucleotides are TGTGCCAGCTCACCTAGGACTAGCGGGGAAAAGACCCAGTACTTC. Translating gives CASSPRTSGEKTQYF.

The V gene is TRBV5-1, the J gene TRBJ1-6; 7 positions match TRBD1. V gave up 5 bases and J gave up 7 bases; unmatched junction bases: 9. Germline-derived CDR1 and CDR2 are SGHRS and YFSETQ. The CDR3 is made up of 15 amino acids. The CDR3 loop is CASSTSGTENSPLHF. CDR3 DNA sequence: TGCGCCAGCAGTACTTCAGGGACAGAAAATTCACCCCTCCACTTT.

The rearrangement links TRBV5-4 to TRBJ2-7; 10 nucleotides align to TRBD2. CDR1 and CDR2 (germline): SGHNT, YYREEE (reference sequence). V lost 4 bases to trimming and J lost 1 base; unmatched junction nucleotides: 5. The CDR3 totals 15 residues. Here the CDR3 DNA reads TGTGCCAGCAGCCCCGGGACTAGCGTATCCTACGAGCAGTACTTC. The encoded protein is CASSPGTSVSYEQYF.

The gene calls are TRBV2 and TRBJ2-7; 9 bases fit TRBD1. Germline V gene sequence: CDR1 SNHLY, CDR2 FYNNEI. V lost 6 bases and J lost 9; bases outside the gene matches: 9. The length of the CDR3 is 13 residues. The chain's CDR3 is CASSLDRGYGQYF. The CDR3 bases are TGTGCCAGCAGCCTGGACAGGGGATATGGGCAGTACTTC. Complete variable domain (other parts from reference TRBV2 and TRBJ2-7): EPEVTQTPSHQVTQMGQEVILRCVPISNHLYFYWYRQILGQKVEFLVSFYNNEISEKSEIFDDQFSVERPDGSNFTLKIRSTKLEDSAMYFCASSLDRGYGQYFGPGTRLTVT.

CDR3 sequence: CASSLGQNYGYTF. CDR3 nucleotide sequence: TGTGCCAGCAGCCTGGGACAGAACTATGGCTACACCTTC. The chain is built from TRBV6-5 and TRBJ1-2; TRBD1 aligns across 7 bases. The V gene's germline CDR1 is MNHEY and CDR2 SVGAGI. The junction had 3 bases not matched to a gene; V was cut back by 6 bases and J by 2 bases. The CDR3 spans 13 residues.

V and J are TRBV4-2 and TRBJ2-7; 8 bases are a match to TRBD2. J gave up 7 bases and V 2 bases, and 13 bases lay outside the gene matches. The CDR3 spans 16 residues. In germline, CDR1 is LGHNA, CDR2 YNFKEQ. The CDR3 region has the DNA TGTGCCAGCAGCCAAAGGACTAGCACAGACTCGGGGGAGCAGTACTTC. Amino acid sequence: CASSQRTSTDSGEQYF.

Written as DNA, the CDR3 is TGTGCCAGCTCAATAACAGGAGACACTGAAGCTTTCTTT. Its protein is CASSITGDTEAFF. The chain is built from TRBV18 and TRBJ1-1, with a tentative D call TRBD1 (5 bases). Germline V gives CDR1 KGHSH, CDR2 LQKENI. The CDR3 contains 13 residues. V was clipped by 5 bases and J by 3 bases, with 10 bases between them.

V and J are TRBV25-1 and TRBJ1-1; 10 nucleotides align to TRBD1. With V trimmed by 2 bases and J by 5 bases, 14 bases remained unmatched. This CDR3 is 18 amino acids long. Germline CDR1 reads MGHDK; CDR2 reads SYGVNS. CDR3 amino acids: CASSEPPRGDRGRTEAFF. For the CDR3, the DNA is TGTGCCAGCAGTGAACCCCCACGTGGGGACAGGGGTCGGACTGAAGCTTTCTTT.

This sequence joins TRBV2 and TRBJ1-5, with TRBD1 identical over 7 bases. There are 13 residues in the CDR3. From germline, CDR1 is SNHLY and CDR2 FYNNEI. Germline trimming cut 6 bases from V and 6 bases from J; bases unmatched to any gene: 5. CDR3 loop: CASRGQRSQPQHF. The DNA of the CDR3 is TGTGCCAGCAGGGGACAGCGGAGTCAGCCCCAGCATTTT.

This chain links TRBV19 with TRBJ1-6; TRBD1 agrees at 9 bases. CDR1 is LNHDA and CDR2 is SQIVND in the germline V gene (reference sequence). V gave up 2 bases and J gave up 11 bases; unmatched junction bases: 22. The CDR3 is made up of 20 amino acids. The CDR3 DNA sequence: TGTGCCAGTAGTATATACAGGGGGCGCCCCGGGGGGGGAAATCGGACACCCCTCCACTTT. It encodes CASSIYRGRPGGGNRTPLHF.

The rearrangement uses TRBV4-3 and TRBJ2-5, with 8 bases aligning to TRBD1. The CDR3 has 18 amino acids. CDR1 LGHNA and CDR2 YSLEER come from the germline V gene. With 1 base clipped from V and 0 bases from J, the junction kept 10 bases outside the gene matches. In DNA, the CDR3 is TGCGCCAGCAGCCAAGGCGGACAGGGAAGGTCCTACCAAGAGACCCAGTACTTC. Amino acid sequence: CASSQGGQGRSYQETQYF.

The chain joins TRBV6-6 to TRBJ1-5, with 7 bases lining up with TRBD1. The V and J ends lost 5 bases and 4 bases, in that order; junction bases with no gene match: 2. From germline, CDR1 is MNHNY and CDR2 SVGAGI (reference sequence). The CDR3 sequence is 13 residues long. This chain's CDR3 is CASSDRENQPQHF. CDR3 nucleotides: TGTGCCAGCAGTGACAGGGAAAATCAGCCCCAGCATTTT.

The chain employs TRBV19 and TRBJ1-5; D is possibly TRBD1 (6 bases). Trimming left V 3 bases short and J 1 base short, with 10 bases between. The CDR3 covers 15 residues. Germline V CDR1 and CDR2: LNHDA, SQIVND (reference sequence). The CDR3 reads CASSIYRESNQPQHF. CDR3 DNA sequence: TGTGCCAGTAGTATTTACAGGGAGAGCAATCAGCCCCAGCATTTT.

The genes are TRBV7-3 and TRBJ2-3; 10 bases align to TRBD2. The germline V gene encodes CDR1 SGHTA and CDR2 FQGTGA. CDR3 size: 14 residues. The junction had 4 bases not matched to a gene; V was cut back by 5 bases and J by 5 bases. CDR3 DNA sequence: TGTGCCAGCAGCCCCGGGACTAGCGTAGATACGCAGTATTTT. Translation gives CASSPGTSVDTQYF.

The CDR3 protein is CASSGGTGKAQTSGANVLTF. For the CDR3, the DNA is TGTGCCAGCAGCGGTGGGACAGGTAAGGCCCAGACGTCTGGGGCCAACGTCCTGACTTTC. The chain couples TRBV9 to TRBJ2-6; 8 nucleotides line up with TRBD1. Trimming removed 3 bases from V and 1 base from J; junction bases left unmatched: 15. The CDR3 contains 20 residues. CDR1 is SGDLS, CDR2 YYNGEE, per germline.

About this clone: At one end the junction does not follow the germline gene, possibly because of a read error. The V gene is TRBV7-7, the J gene TRBJ1-6, with unresolved D. This CDR3 comprises 16 residues. Looked up from germline, CDR1 is SSHAT and CDR2 is FNYEAQ (reference sequence). CDR3 protein: CASSPSSGGWDSPLHF. In DNA form, the CDR3 reads TGTGCTAGCAGCCCTAGTTCTGGCGGGTGGGATTCACCCCTCCACTTT.

The chain links TRBV5-4 to TRBJ2-1; D is unresolved. With 2 bases removed from V and 5 bases from J, the gap between germline ends came to 11 bases. CDR1 and CDR2 (germline): SGHNT, YYREEE (reference sequence). This CDR3 is built from 14 residues. DNA of the CDR3: TGTGCCAGCAGCTTTGGGCAGCCCGACAATGAGCAGTTCTTC. Its protein is CASSFGQPDNEQFF.

This chain joins TRBV12-5 and TRBJ2-5, with 7 bases matching TRBD2. Germline CDR1 LGHNT, CDR2 FRNRAP. The junction had 8 bases not matched to a gene; V was cut back by 6 bases and J by 7 bases. CDR3 length: 13 amino acids. As DNA, the CDR3 is TGTGCTAGTGGCCCAAGCGGGATGGGGACCCAGTACTTC. Its protein is CASGPSGMGTQYF.